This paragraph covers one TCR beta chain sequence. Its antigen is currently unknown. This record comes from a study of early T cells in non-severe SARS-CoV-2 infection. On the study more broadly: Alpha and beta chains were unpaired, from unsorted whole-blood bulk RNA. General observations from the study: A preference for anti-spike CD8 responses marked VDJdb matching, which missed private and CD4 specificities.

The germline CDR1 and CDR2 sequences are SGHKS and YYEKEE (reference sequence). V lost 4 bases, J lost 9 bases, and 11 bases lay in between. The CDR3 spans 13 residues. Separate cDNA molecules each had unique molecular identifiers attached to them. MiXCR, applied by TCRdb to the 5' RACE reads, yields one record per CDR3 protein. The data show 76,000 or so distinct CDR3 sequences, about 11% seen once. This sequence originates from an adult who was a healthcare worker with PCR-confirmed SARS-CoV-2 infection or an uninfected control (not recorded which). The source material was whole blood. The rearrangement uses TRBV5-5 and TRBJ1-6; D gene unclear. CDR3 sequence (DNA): TGTGCCAGCAGCACGGAGGTCACTTCACCCCTCCACTTT. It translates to CASSTEVTSPLHF.